These 10 T cell receptor beta chains were all obtained from the same sample, sequenced in a study of shared clonotypes between healthy human individuals. Sequencing was performed with immunoSEQ multiplex PCR; in TCRdb, only in-frame clones are kept and a portion is missing. The sample contains a few million clones, approximately 92% of which appear only once. Input material: naive CD4+ T cells sorted from blood. Subset: CD45RA+ positively selected. These receptors were obtained from a man younger than 30 in good health.

The chain employs TRBV4-1 and TRBJ2-3; 8 bases match TRBD2. The CDR3 loop spans 15 amino acids. V shed 1 base and J 3 bases; nucleotides not matched to a gene: 3. Germline loops: CDR1 MGHRA, CDR2 YSYEKL. In DNA, the CDR3 is TGCGCCAGCAGCCAAGTAACTAGCGGAACAGATACGCAGTATTTT. Amino acids: CASSQVTSGTDTQYF.

This clone is a singleton in its sample. This sequence joins TRBV12-5 and TRBJ2-7; 10 bases match TRBD2. Germline loops: CDR1 LGHNT, CDR2 FRNRAP. CDR3 length: 16 amino acids. V trimming: 0 bases; J trimming: 3 bases; junction bases outside the gene matches: 5. CDR3 in amino acids: CASGLVMASGSYEQYF. The CDR3 DNA reads TGTGCTAGTGGTTTGGTAATGGCTAGCGGGAGCTACGAGCAGTACTTC.

In regard to this clone: The same CDR3 also results from other DNA sequences found in this sample. This chain connects TRBV7-2 to TRBJ2-7; 11 nucleotides agree with TRBD2. Unmatched junction bases numbered 4, after V lost 1 base and J lost 2 bases. This CDR3 is built from 16 residues. Germline CDR1 and CDR2: SGHTA and FQGNSA. CDR3 residues: CASSLGGLAATYEQYF. DNA for the CDR3: TGTGCCAGCAGCTTAGGGGGACTAGCGGCAACCTACGAGCAGTACTTC. The variable domain in full, completed from reference TRBV7-2 and TRBJ2-7, reads GAGVSQSPSNKVTEKGKDVELRCDPISGHTALYWYRQSLGQGLEFLIYFQGNSAPDKSGLPSDRFSAERTGGSVSTLTIQRTQQEDSAVYLCASSLGGLAATYEQYFGPGTRLTVT.

Notes on this clone: The same CDR3 is also encoded by other DNA sequences in this sample. The CDR3 region has the DNA TGTGCCAGCAGTCCTCATGAAAAACTGTTTTTT. Translating gives CASSPHEKLFF. The rearrangement uses TRBV28 and TRBJ1-4, with unresolved D. V was shortened by 5 bases and J by 6 bases, with 4 bases between the two germline ends. The CDR3 has 11 amino acids. Germline CDR1 reads MDHEN; CDR2 reads SYDVKM.

The chain carries TRBV7-6 and TRBJ2-7, with 9 bases lining up with TRBD1. Germline V gene data show CDR1 as SGHVS and CDR2 as FNYEAQ. The CDR3 is 16 amino acids. V was pared by 1 base and J by 6 bases, with 10 bases of the junction left unmatched. As DNA, the CDR3 is TGTGCCAGCAGCTTAGAAAGTGGGGACAGGGCCGGCGAGCAGTACTTC. Encoded protein: CASSLESGDRAGEQYF. Full variable domain (rest looked up from reference TRBV7-6 and TRBJ2-7): GAGVSQSPRYKVTKRGQDVALRCDPISGHVSLYWYRQALGQGPEFLTYFNYEAQQDKSGLPNDRFSAERPEGSISTLTIQRTEQRDSAMYRCASSLESGDRAGEQYFGPGTRLTVT.

This clone was observed a single time. The chain carries TRBV30 and TRBJ2-3; either TRBD1 or TRBD2 may supply D (5 bases each). V gave up 1 base and J gave up 6 bases, with 8 bases separating them. The CDR3 is 12 amino acids. Germline CDR1 reads GTSNPN; CDR2 reads SVGIG (reference sequence). The CDR3 DNA is TGTGCCTGGAGTGGGGGGTCCGATACGCAGTATTTT. This encodes CAWSGGSDTQYF.

The chain is built from TRBV29-1 and TRBJ1-1; D is ambiguous. Germline V gene sequence: CDR1 SQVTM, CDR2 ANQGSEA. V lost 6 bases and J 5 bases, leaving 10 bases between the germline ends. This CDR3 has 11 residues. CDR3 residues: CSVRSETEAFF. The CDR3 DNA is TGCAGCGTCAGGAGCGAGACTGAAGCTTTCTTT. The full variable domain, rest sourced from reference TRBV29-1 and TRBJ1-1, is SAVISQKPSRDICQRGTSLTIQCQVDSQVTMMFWYRQQPGQSLTLIATANQGSEATYESGFVIDKFPISRPNLTFSTLTVSNMSPEDSSIYLCSVRSETEAFFGQGTRLTVV.

The rearrangement uses TRBV2 and TRBJ2-1; the match to TRBD1 covers 9 bases. V was pared by 8 bases and J by 6 bases, with 11 bases of the junction left unmatched. Per germline, CDR1 SNHLY and CDR2 FYNNEI. The CDR3 covers 15 residues. Here the CDR3 DNA reads TGTGCCAGCGGAGAACAGGGGGCGCGAAGCAATGAGCAGTTCTTC. Its protein product is CASGEQGARSNEQFF.

The CDR3 reads CASSGQGALAGNTIYF. The DNA for the CDR3 is TGTGCCAGCAGTGGACAGGGGGCGCTTGCCGGAAACACCATATATTTT. This chain uses TRBV2 with TRBJ1-3; 10 nucleotides match TRBD1. CDR1 is SNHLY and CDR2 is FYNNEI in the germline V gene. This CDR3 has 16 amino acids. Germline trimming cut 4 bases from V and 4 bases from J; bases unmatched to any gene: 7.

The chain combines TRBV11-2 with TRBJ2-1; 7 nucleotides match TRBD1. Germline V gives CDR1 SGHAT, CDR2 FQNNGV. This CDR3 contains 15 residues. Unmatched junction bases numbered 5, after V lost 4 bases and J lost 2 bases. In DNA form, the CDR3 reads TGTGCCAGCAGCTCGAACAGGGGCGCCTACAATGAGCAGTTCTTC. Its protein product is CASSSNRGAYNEQFF.